This T cell receptor (beta chain) was recovered during a study of cytomegalovirus exposure and HLA in healthy donors. The V end lost 2 bases, the J end lost 4 bases, and 14 bases lay between the germline ends. Germline V gives CDR1 MNHEY, CDR2 SMNVEV (reference sequence). This CDR3 has 15 amino acids. While unrecorded immune exposures were likely, the donors were nominally healthy when sampled. 60 Vbeta and 13 Jbeta primers were used in PCR. Measured with immunoSEQ multiplex PCR; TCRdb has only the in-frame clones, and not every one. Of under 200,000 clones in the sample, 73% were seen once. This TCR was sampled from a woman between 25 and 40 years old in good health and CMV-seronegative. This chain uses TRBV27 with TRBJ1-2, with a possible D match to TRBD1 (6 bases). Specimen: PBMCs. CDR3 amino acids: CASSLKGGGLYGYTF. The CDR3 bases are TGTGCCAGCAGTTTAAAGGGGGGGGGTCTCTATGGCTACACCTTC.